Sequencing of this TCR beta chain was carried out in a study of CD8 T cells in Susac syndrome. With 6 bases removed from V and 6 bases from J, the gap between germline ends came to 14 bases. Looked up from germline, CDR1 is MNHEY and CDR2 is SMNVEV (reference sequence). The CDR3 spans 13 residues. The authors sequenced TCR beta from blood CD8+ and CD4+ T cells. Random-hexamer reverse transcription was applied to 0.5 to 1 ug RNA. TCRdb used MiXCR to reprocess the immunoSEQ multiplex PCR reads, holding one entry per CDR3 protein. The repertoire holds about 300,000 distinct CDR3 sequences, with approximately 91% as singletons.

The gene calls are TRBV27 and TRBJ1-2; D remains ambiguous. The TCR sequence derives from a human donor with multiple sclerosis. The sample consisted of CD8+ T cells from PBMCs. CDR3 protein: CASSLGQSHGYTF. CDR3 in DNA: TGTGCCAGCAGCCTAGGGCAATCCCATGGCTACACCTTC.